The rows below give T cell receptor beta chains drawn from one sample of a study of cytomegalovirus exposure and HLA in healthy donors. Clones were read by immunoSEQ multiplex PCR, and TCRdb kept only the in-frame ones, dropping some. Counted here are about 200,000 clones, approximately 78% occurring once; the ten biggest clones make up 2.5% to 3%. Input material: PBMCs. These receptors all come from a woman aged 40 to 50 in good health and CMV-seronegative. Both conserved end residues are part of each CDR3. The D gene is left open where the match is weak. Where a row states a size, it is once, few, many or the class of an expanded clone; other rows omit it.

TRBV7-9	.	.	TRBJ2-1	TGTGCCAGCAGCCAGACACCTTCTGATTTCTTCTTC	CASSQTPSDFFF
TRBV27	.	.	TRBJ1-5	TGTGCCAGCAGTTTAGCAGGTTTCAATCAGCCCCAGCATTTT	CASSLAGFNQPQHF
TRBV29-1	.	.	TRBJ1-2	TGCAGCGTTGATGGGGGGGGATCCTTGTCCTATGGCTACACCTTC	CSVDGGGSLSYGYTF
TRBV25-1	.	.	TRBJ1-1	TGTGCCAGCAGTGAACAGGTGTCGAACACTGAAGCTTTCTTT	CASSEQVSNTEAFF
TRBV9	.	few	TRBJ1-1	TGTGCCAGCAGCCTTGGACAGAACACTGAAGCTTTCTTT	CASSLGQNTEAFF
TRBV9	TRBD2	.	TRBJ2-1	TGTGCCAGCAGCGGACGGGGACTAGCGGGAGTGAATGAGCAGTTCTTC	CASSGRGLAGVNEQFF
TRBV15	.	.	TRBJ2-7	TGTGCCACCAGCGCGTACTACGAGCAGTACTTC	CATSAYYEQYF
TRBV27	TRBD1	.	TRBJ2-3	TGTGCCAGCAGAAATACAGGGGGCCGCACAGATACGCAGTATTTT	CASRNTGGRTDTQYF
TRBV7-7	TRBD1	.	TRBJ2-1	TGTGCCAGCAGTTCTGACAGGGGCAATGAGCAGTTCTTC	CASSSDRGNEQFF
TRBV7-6	.	.	TRBJ2-1	TGTGCCAGCAGCTCCCGACAGGCACTCTCCTACAATGAGCAGTTCTTC	CASSSRQALSYNEQFF
TRBV27	TRBD1	.	TRBJ1-2	TGTGCCAGCGGGACAGTCCTTAGCTATGGCTACACCTTC	CASGTVLSYGYTF
TRBV7-9	.	.	TRBJ2-1	TGTGCCAGCAGCTCCCCGACCGCAGCGAACAATGAGCAGTTCTTC	CASSSPTAANNEQFF
TRBV11-2	.	.	TRBJ2-2	TGTGCCAGCAGCTTAACAGCGGCCCGGAGGTTCGGGGAGCTGTTTTTT	CASSLTAARRFGELFF
TRBV18	TRBD1	once	TRBJ2-3	TGTGCCAGCTCACTTAACAACAGGGGGAGCACAGATACGCAGTATTTT	CASSLNNRGSTDTQYF
TRBV11-2	.	.	TRBJ2-7	TGTGCCAGCAGCTTAGAGAGCGGGCAGGTCCCCTACGAGCAGTACTTC	CASSLESGQVPYEQYF
TRBV19	TRBD1	.	TRBJ1-3	TGTGCCAGTGGGACAGGGCTGAGCTCTGGAAACACCATATATTTT	CASGTGLSSGNTIYF
TRBV18	TRBD2	.	TRBJ2-7	TGTGCCAGCTCATCGAGGGGGTGGCTAGCGGGAGGTCCCTACGAGCAGTACTTC	CASSSRGWLAGGPYEQYF
TRBV9	.	.	TRBJ1-1	TGTGCCAGCAGCACCCAACAGTACACTGAAGCTTTCTTT	CASSTQQYTEAFF
TRBV6-5	.	few	TRBJ1-2	TGTGCCAGCAGTCTCTCCCCAGGGAAAGCGAGAGGCTACACCTTC	CASSLSPGKARGYTF
TRBV5-1	.	.	TRBJ1-2	TGCGCCAGCAGCTTGGAGAGCTACTATGGCTACACCTTC	CASSLESYYGYTF
TRBV11-2	TRBD2	.	TRBJ2-3	TGTGCCAGCAGCCCTCTTGCGGGAGGGGTGGATACGCAGTATTTT	CASSPLAGGVDTQYF
TRBV5-1	.	.	TRBJ2-7	TGCGCCACCCGCCCCCCAAGCGCCGAGCAGTACTTC	CATRPPSAEQYF
TRBV9	.	.	TRBJ2-5	TGTGCCAGCAGTGGGTCGGGAGAGACCCAGTACTTC	CASSGSGETQYF
TRBV5-5	.	.	TRBJ1-5	TGTGCCAGCAGAGGGGGGGAGGGTAATCAGCCCCAGCATTTT	CASRGGEGNQPQHF
TRBV5-1	.	.	TRBJ2-1	TGCGCCAGCAGCTTAGGGACTTTCTCCTACAATGAGCAGTTCTTC	CASSLGTFSYNEQFF
TRBV12-2	.	.	TRBJ1-2	TGTGCAAGTCGCTTAGCGGAAGGGAGACCCACCTTC	CASRLAEGRPTF
TRBV4-1	.	few	TRBJ1-1	TGCGCCAGCAGCCAAGATATGAGGGCGCGGGGGGCTGAAGCTTTCTTT	CASSQDMRARGAEAFF
TRBV5-1	TRBD1	once	TRBJ1-1	TGCGCCAGCAGCCACGGGACAGGGTCGACTGAAGCTTTCTTT	CASSHGTGSTEAFF
TRBV5-1	TRBD1	.	TRBJ1-1	TGCGCCAGCAGCCCCCCCGGGACAGCCGTTGGCGCTTTCTTT	CASSPPGTAVGAFF
TRBV28	.	.	TRBJ1-1	TGTGCCAGCAGTTTATCTACAGGCGGGGGGACTGAAGCTTTCTTT	CASSLSTGGGTEAFF
TRBV5-1	.	few	TRBJ2-1	TGCGCCAGCAGCTTGGGTCACTCCTACAATGAGCAGTTCTTC	CASSLGHSYNEQFF
TRBV6-5	TRBD2	once	TRBJ2-1	TGTGCCAGCAGGGGGGCGGGGGGCAATGAGCAGTTCTTC	CASRGAGGNEQFF
TRBV10-1	TRBD1	.	TRBJ2-7	TGCGCCAGCAGTGTAGGGGACAGCTCCTACGAGCAGTACTTC	CASSVGDSSYEQYF
TRBV11-2	.	.	TRBJ2-2	TGTGCCAGCAGCCACACCCCCGGGTCTTTGACCGGGGAGCTGTTTTTT	CASSHTPGSLTGELFF
TRBV6-6	TRBD2	.	TRBJ2-1	TGTGCCAGCAGTTACTCGATGGGACTAGCACGGAATGAGCAGTTCTTC	CASSYSMGLARNEQFF
TRBV6-6	.	.	TRBJ2-7	TGTGCCAGCACCCGCGGGGAAGGATATAGAGACGAGCAGTACTTC	CASTRGEGYRDEQYF
TRBV27	TRBD2	.	TRBJ2-1	TGTGCCAGCAGGCCGGGACTAGCGGGAGGATACAATGAGCAGTTCTTC	CASRPGLAGGYNEQFF